These 10 T cell receptor beta chains were sequenced from one sample in a study of shared clonotypes between healthy human individuals. Method: immunoSEQ multiplex PCR; TCRdb's copy keeps in-frame clones and lacks some. The profile shows some 200,000 clones, just over 65% of them singletons. The specimen sequenced was memory CD4+ T cells sorted from blood. Subset described: CD45RA-negative fraction. Receptors originate from a man aged 30-40 years in good health.

This chain links TRBV9 with TRBJ2-2; no firm D call. V lost 3 bases and J 7 bases, leaving 10 bases between the germline ends. From germline, CDR1 is SGDLS and CDR2 YYNGEE. CDR3 length equals 13 residues. The CDR3 sequence: CASSALNGGELFF. The CDR3, as DNA: TGTGCCAGCAGCGCCCTTAATGGCGGGGAGCTGTTTTTT. Full variable domain (remainder filled in from reference TRBV9 and TRBJ2-2): DSGVTQTPKHLITATGQRVTLRCSPRSGDLSVYWYQQSLDQGLQFLIQYYNGEERAKGNILERFSAQQFPDLHSELNLSSLELGDSALYFCASSALNGGELFFGEGSRLTVL.

J is TRBJ2-3 and V is TRBV19; 9 bases align to TRBD1. Germline-derived CDR1 and CDR2 are LNHDA and SQIVND (reference sequence). This CDR3 spans 15 amino acids. Trimming took 5 bases from V and 4 from J; bases not matched to a gene: 7. CDR3 sequence: CASSHRDREADTQYF. The DNA for the CDR3 is TGTGCCAGTAGTCACCGGGACAGGGAAGCAGATACGCAGTATTTT.

This clone was seen only a few times. The chain uses TRBV29-1 and TRBJ2-5, with D possibly matching TRBD1 (5 bases). In germline, CDR1 is SQVTM, CDR2 ANQGSEA. Trimming stripped 6 bases from V and 0 bases from J, with 11 bases between. This CDR3 spans 13 amino acids. CDR3 sequence: CSVPPGNQETQYF. The CDR3, as DNA: TGCAGCGTCCCCCCAGGGAACCAAGAGACCCAGTACTTC. The full variable domain, rest sourced from reference TRBV29-1 and TRBJ2-5, is SAVISQKPSRDICQRGTSLTIQCQVDSQVTMMFWYRQQPGQSLTLIATANQGSEATYESGFVIDKFPISRPNLTFSTLTVSNMSPEDSSIYLCSVPPGNQETQYFGPGTRLLVL.

This chain joins TRBV28 and TRBJ1-1; maybe TRBD1 (6 bases). Germline CDR1 MDHEN, CDR2 SYDVKM. This CDR3 has 14 residues. Trimming left V 4 bases short and J 1 base short, with 10 bases between. CDR3 coding DNA: TGTGCCAGCAGTTGGACAGCTCCGAACACTGAAGCTTTCTTT. Translation: CASSWTAPNTEAFF. Complete variable domain (other parts from reference TRBV28 and TRBJ1-1): DVKVTQSSRYLVKRTGEKVFLECVQDMDHENMFWYRQDPGLGLRLIYFSYDVKMKEKGDIPEGYSVSREKKERFSLILESASTNQTSMYLCASSWTAPNTEAFFGQGTRLTVV.

The chain combines TRBV27 with TRBJ2-7, with unresolved D. V was pared by 3 bases and J by 2 bases, with 14 bases between. CDR1 and CDR2 (germline): MNHEY, SMNVEV (reference sequence). The length of the CDR3 is 15 residues. CDR3 region: CASSLGSPDTYEQYF. The CDR3 DNA is TGTGCCAGCAGTTTGGGCTCCCCTGATACCTACGAGCAGTACTTC.

The rearrangement uses TRBV6-1 and TRBJ2-5; a possible D gene is TRBD1 (6 bases). The length of the CDR3 is 14 residues. The germline CDR1 and CDR2 sequences are MNHNS and SASEGT. With 6 bases removed from V and 7 bases from J, the gap between germline ends came to 18 bases. This chain's CDR3 is CASSETTGRGTQYF. CDR3 sequence (DNA): TGTGCCAGCAGCGAAACGACAGGACGGGGGACCCAGTACTTC.

The genes are TRBV11-3 and TRBJ2-1, with 7 bases matching TRBD1. After removal of 5 bases from V and 4 bases from J, the junction contained 8 bases not matched to a gene. The CDR3 totals 15 residues. Germline assignment: CDR1 SGHNT and CDR2 YENEEA. CDR3 sequence reads: CASSEPGTVYNEQFF. DNA for the CDR3: TGTGCCAGCAGCGAACCCGGGACAGTTTACAATGAGCAGTTCTTC.

The genes are TRBV14 and TRBJ2-1, with D perhaps TRBD1 (6 bases). CDR1 SGHDN and CDR2 FVKESK come from the germline V gene. This CDR3 spans 14 amino acids. The V end lost 4 bases, the J end lost 6 bases, and 13 bases lay between the germline ends. CDR3 DNA sequence: TGTGCCAGCAGCCCCACGGTAGGGGGCAATGAGCAGTTCTTC. Residues: CASSPTVGGNEQFF.

The chain has TRBV27 and TRBJ2-7; D may match TRBD1 or TRBD2 (6 bases each). This CDR3 is 14 amino acids long. Germline lookup yields CDR1 MNHEY and CDR2 SMNVEV (reference sequence). V was pared by 4 bases and J by 5 bases, with 15 bases between. CDR3 amino acids: CASSSRRGAHEQYF. CDR3 sequence (DNA): TGTGCCAGCAGTTCCCGGAGGGGGGCCCACGAGCAGTACTTC.

The count of this clone is one. The rearrangement links TRBV6-5 to TRBJ1-2, with D maybe TRBD1 (6 bases). The CDR3 has 13 amino acids. The germline V and J ends were trimmed by 5 bases and 14 bases, with 21 bases remaining between them. Germline V lookup: CDR1 MNHEY, CDR2 SVGAGI. The CDR3 nucleotides are TGTGCCAGCAGTCCGATGACCGGGACATTAACTACCTTC. This translates into CASSPMTGTLTTF.